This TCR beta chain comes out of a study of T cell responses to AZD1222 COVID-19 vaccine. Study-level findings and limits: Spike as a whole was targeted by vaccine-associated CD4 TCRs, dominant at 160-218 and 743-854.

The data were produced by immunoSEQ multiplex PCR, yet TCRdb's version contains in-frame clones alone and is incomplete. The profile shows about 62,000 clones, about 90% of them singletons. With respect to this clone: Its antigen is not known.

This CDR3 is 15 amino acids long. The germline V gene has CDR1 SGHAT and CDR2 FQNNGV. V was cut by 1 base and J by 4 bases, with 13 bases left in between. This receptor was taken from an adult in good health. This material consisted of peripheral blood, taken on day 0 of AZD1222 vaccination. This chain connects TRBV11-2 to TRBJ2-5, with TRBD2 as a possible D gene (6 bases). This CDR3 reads CASSLGILASETQYF. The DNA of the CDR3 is TGTGCCAGCAGCTTAGGAATACTAGCATCAGAGACCCAGTACTTC. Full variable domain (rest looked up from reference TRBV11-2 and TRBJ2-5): EAGVAQSPRYKIIEKRQSVAFWCNPISGHATLYWYQQILGQGPKLLIQFQNNGVVDDSQLPKDRFSAERLKGVDSTLKIQPAKLEDSAVYLCASSLGILASETQYFGPGTRLLVL.